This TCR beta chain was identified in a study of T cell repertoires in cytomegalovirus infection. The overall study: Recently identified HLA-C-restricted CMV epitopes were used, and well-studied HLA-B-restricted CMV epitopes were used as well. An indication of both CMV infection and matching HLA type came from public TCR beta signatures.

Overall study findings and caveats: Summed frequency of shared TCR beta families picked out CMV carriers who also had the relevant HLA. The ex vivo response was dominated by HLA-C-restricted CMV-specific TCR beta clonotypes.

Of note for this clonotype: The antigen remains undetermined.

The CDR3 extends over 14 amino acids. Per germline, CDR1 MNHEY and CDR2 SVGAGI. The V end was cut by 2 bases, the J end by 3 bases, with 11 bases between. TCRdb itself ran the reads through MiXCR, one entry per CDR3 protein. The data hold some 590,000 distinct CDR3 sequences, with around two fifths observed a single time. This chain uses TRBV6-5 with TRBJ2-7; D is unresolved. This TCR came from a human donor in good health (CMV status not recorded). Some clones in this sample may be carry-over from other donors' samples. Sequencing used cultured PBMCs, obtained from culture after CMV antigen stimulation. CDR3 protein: CASSYTTVHYEQYF. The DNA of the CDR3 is TGTGCCAGCAGTTACACCACTGTTCACTACGAGCAGTACTTC.